The clone carrying this T cell receptor (beta chain) was seen a single time. This entry is derived from a study of blood T cell repertoires in COVID-19. From germline, CDR1 is LGHDT and CDR2 YNNKEL (reference sequence). CDR3 size: 14 residues. Trimming cost V 0 bases and J 4 bases, with 7 bases left between them. The authors' processing: Amplification with reference gene primers provided the estimates of nucleated cell counts. Sequencing was performed with immunoSEQ multiplex PCR; in TCRdb, only in-frame clones are kept and a portion is missing. That table supplies the V and J calls and clone size; D and trimming were determined from the DNA. Of about 50,000 clones listed, around 86% are singletons.

The chain couples TRBV3-1 (or the pseudogene TRBV3-2) to TRBJ1-5; D not resolved. Sequences were obtained from peripheral blood. The TCR comes from a human donor in a cohort sampled during active COVID-19. The CDR3 bases are TGTGCCAGCAGCCAAGAGTTCAGGAATCAGCCCCAGCATTTT. It encodes CASSQEFRNQPQHF.